This T cell receptor (beta chain) was captured in a study of long-term antiretroviral therapy in people with HIV (dated by TCRdb to the early 2020s). A note on the overall study: Collection of the earliest samples took place about a decade ahead of the 2015 WHO recommendation for immediate ART, at a time when ART was typically delayed until CD4 counts fell. Of the roughly 31 participants with HIV, about a dozen were female. No cross-contamination during QIAcube processing turned up in test extractions that ran a monoclonal T-cell line alongside more than 30 polyclonal samples. A retrospective serial study tested whether ART initiation and durable HIV suppression were associated with changes in peripheral blood TRB repertoire composition and diversity. A total of 192 cryopreserved PBMC samples were contributed to the cohort by 30 adults with confirmed HIV infection, with samples collected serially over a mean of around 6 years (range 1-12).

Paper-wide results and their limitations: Because pre-ART samples had limited cell numbers, unsorted PBMC were profiled rather than sorted CD4+ and CD8+ T cells. Owing to limited PBMC availability, only the TCR beta chain was sequenced, without alpha chain pairing. The samples were dated from about 2004 to 2018, and the ART regimens that were used may be less effective than current ART regimens. Narrower CDR3 length ranges were observed in HIV repertoires than in controls, and an antigen-experienced repertoire with only a slight naive shift after ART was suggested by the network structure. The repertoire was dominated across all time points by expanded TRB clones identified before ART initiation, although this dominance was seen to fluctuate and to decrease in many PLHIV after ART. ART initiation was associated with a significant increase in TRB diversity, but diversity stayed significantly below transplant donor controls even after long-term ART. Inferences about post-ART repertoire changes are limited because no data were available on ART adherence, viral resistance or therapy changes.

Concerning this clone: The target of this receptor is not known. The sample holds no much larger clone one base away, and base qualities are not on file.

Participants were included only if at least one PBMC sample before ART initiation and at least two post-ART samples were available. All participants with HIV were treated in the United States of America. Before DNA extraction, cryopreserved samples of 1-10 million PBMC were thawed and washed. At the time of the earliest PBMC sample for each participant with HIV, ages ranged from roughly 23 to 60 years. Each participant contributed PBMC samples from 1-4 timepoints before ART initiation and 2-8 timepoints after ART initiation, with a median of 7 samples. For every participant, serial HIV viral load, CD4+ T-cell count, ART history and demographic data were obtained. Genomic DNA was extracted from unsorted PBMC with a Qiagen kit on a QIAcube, processed in batches of 12 samples. The immunoSEQ hsTCRB v3.0 assay was used at survey level resolution to sequence the TRB variable region. A depth of about 40,000-50,000 T-cell genomes per sample was targeted for TRB sequencing. An Illumina MiSeq with a v3 150-cycle kit was used to sequence the pooled TRB libraries. As for the authors' bioinformatics: Analysis of repertoires was carried out in R inside a reproducible Nextflow workflow spanning QC, data transformation and analysis. LymphoSeq2, an R package for exploring AIRR-Seq data, was used to implement the custom analyses. After excluding a handful of samples that yielded fewer than 5000 total TRB sequences, some 180 HIV repertoires remained for analysis. Among the roughly 200 retained HIV repertoires, under 65 were collected before ART initiation and around 130 after ART initiation. Each repertoire was downsampled to 5000 TRB nucleotide sequences, and summary statistics were averaged across 100 downsampling iterations. Only TRB sequences with CDR3 regions of at least seven amino acids were retained for analysis. Two measures captured diversity: a Shannon entropy-derived clonality score and the Gini coefficient. In the repertoire networks, any two of the top 5000 CDR3 amino acid sequences were connected whenever the two sequences differed by an edit distance of one. For TRB CDR3 amino acid sequences, GLIPH2 was used to predict antigen specificity groups and MHC restriction. CDR3 amino acid sequences were matched against VDJdb and McPAS-TCR to flag known CMV, EBV, HIV or tissue antigen associations. Pre-ART, post-ART and control groups were compared with Wilcoxon signed-rank tests and Holm-Bonferroni correction. TCRdb took this table from immuneACCESS and kept in-frame rearrangements with V and J called. Such tables lack part of the clones; where checked against another copy, unresolved V genes explain under half of the gap, and the rest is unexplained. That table furnishes V, J and clone size, whereas the DNA furnished D and trimming. This sample gives approximately 21,000 clones in total; 81% of them show up just once. 7.2% of the sample is taken by the ten largest.

The CDR1 and CDR2 encoded by the germline V gene are SGHDT and YYEEEE. V and J lose 2 bases and 5 bases, and a span of 16 bases separates them. From its cysteine to its phenylalanine, the CDR3 spans 15 amino acids. The CDR3 DNA has 45 bases and is translated from base 1. This specimen consisted of unsorted PBMCs, obtained 1.5 years after starting antiretroviral therapy. The rearranged segments are TRBV5-6 and TRBJ1-1, with TRBD1 tentatively as D gene (5 bases match). The receptor was derived from a man aged 25-45 years with HIV. The nucleotide sequence is given as TGTGCCAGCAGCTTTACCCTGGCAGGGTATACTGAAGCTTTCTTT. The encoded protein is CASSFTLAGYTEAFF.